A selection of T cell receptor beta chains follows, all from one sample in a study of blood T cell repertoires in COVID-19. The method was immunoSEQ multiplex PCR; TCRdb's version includes in-frame clones alone and lacks a portion of them. There are about 490,000 clones in the sample; approximately 83% occur only once, and approximately 2.9% lies in the top ten. The sequenced material came from peripheral blood. The receptors originated from a human donor in a cohort sampled during active COVID-19. The CDR3 runs from the conserved cysteine through the conserved F or W. D genes are given only for firm matches. Rows may omit the clone size; those that give it use once, few, many or a size class.

D: TRBD2
V: TRBV4-3
size: .
J: TRBJ2-1
DNA: TGCGCCAGCAGCTCGACAGATAGCGGGGCCGGCTACAATGAGCAGTTCTTC
CDR3: CASSSTDSGAGYNEQFF

D: TRBD1
V: TRBV6-5
size: .
J: TRBJ1-2
DNA: TGTGCCAGCAGTCCGCCCGGGACAGGGATTAACTTCTTC
CDR3: CASSPPGTGINFF

D: .
V: TRBV6-5
size: .
J: TRBJ2-2
DNA: TGTGCCAGCAGCTCCAGACTAGTCCCCGGGGAGCTGTTTTTT
CDR3: CASSSRLVPGELFF

D: .
V: TRBV19
size: .
J: TRBJ2-2
DNA: TGTGCCAGTAGGGACAGAACGAACACCGGGGAGCTGTTTTTT
CDR3: CASRDRTNTGELFF

D: .
V: TRBV5-1
size: once
J: TRBJ1-4
DNA: TGCGCCAGCAGCTTGGAAGGCAGGGGCGCAACTAATGAAAAACTGTTTTTT
CDR3: CASSLEGRGATNEKLFF

D: TRBD1
V: TRBV3-1/TRBV3-2
size: .
J: TRBJ1-2
DNA: TGTGCCAGCAGCCGCACGACAGGGTCCTATGGCTACACCTTC
CDR3: CASSRTTGSYGYTF

D: TRBD1
V: TRBV5-4
size: .
J: TRBJ1-1
DNA: TGTGCCAGCAGCGGATTACAGGGGGCTGGGCGGAACACTGAAGCTTTCTTT
CDR3: CASSGLQGAGRNTEAFF

D: .
V: TRBV20-1
size: .
J: TRBJ2-5
DNA: TGCAGTGCTAGTTTGGGGACTGCACAAGAGACCCAGTACTTC
CDR3: CSASLGTAQETQYF

D: .
V: TRBV27
size: .
J: TRBJ1-6
DNA: TGTGCCAGCAGTTTTGGGACACACGATTCCTATAATTCACCCCTCCACTTT
CDR3: CASSFGTHDSYNSPLHF

D: .
V: TRBV12-5
size: .
J: TRBJ1-1
DNA: TGTGCTAGTGGAATTGGACAGAACCGTATGAACACTGAAGCTTTCTTT
CDR3: CASGIGQNRMNTEAFF

D: .
V: TRBV3-1/TRBV3-2
size: .
J: TRBJ1-5
DNA: TGTGCCAGCAGCCAGGGCAGGGCTCCGAATCAGCCCCAGCATTTT
CDR3: CASSQGRAPNQPQHF

D: TRBD2
V: TRBV4-2
size: .
J: TRBJ2-7
DNA: TGTGCCAGCAGCCAAGTAACTAGCGGTACCTACGAGCAGTACTTC
CDR3: CASSQVTSGTYEQYF

D: .
V: TRBV5-6
size: .
J: TRBJ1-1
DNA: TGTGCCAGCAGCAGCGACAGTTATACTGAAGCTTTCTTT
CDR3: CASSSDSYTEAFF

D: TRBD1
V: TRBV19
size: few
J: TRBJ1-4
DNA: TGTGCCTCCCGAGGGGGACAGGATAATGAAAAACTGTTTTTT
CDR3: CASRGGQDNEKLFF

D: .
V: TRBV19
size: .
J: TRBJ2-1
DNA: TGTGCCAGTAGTCGTAGCGCCAACTCCTACAATGAGCAGTTCTTC
CDR3: CASSRSANSYNEQFF

D: .
V: TRBV24-1
size: .
J: TRBJ2-1
DNA: TGTGCCACCAGTCAAGCGGAATCCGCTGAGCAGTTCTTC
CDR3: CATSQAESAEQFF

D: TRBD2
V: TRBV10-1
size: .
J: TRBJ2-1
DNA: TGCGCCAGCAGTGCTCCTAGCGGGAGAAATAGTGAGCAGTTCTTC
CDR3: CASSAPSGRNSEQFF

D: TRBD1
V: TRBV19
size: .
J: TRBJ2-5
DNA: TGTGCCAGTACCCCATCGTGGGGGACAGGAGAGACCCAGTACTTC
CDR3: CASTPSWGTGETQYF

D: .
V: TRBV6-5
size: .
J: TRBJ1-2
DNA: TGTGCCAGCACTCAGGGTTATGGCTACACCTTC
CDR3: CASTQGYGYTF

D: .
V: TRBV18
size: .
J: TRBJ1-5
DNA: TGTGCCAGCTCAGTCCAGTCTAGTTCCGATCAGCCCCAGCATTTT
CDR3: CASSVQSSSDQPQHF

D: .
V: TRBV11-3
size: .
J: TRBJ1-1
DNA: TGTGCCAGCAGCCATACACAACAGGGTGACACTGAAGCTTTCTTT
CDR3: CASSHTQQGDTEAFF

D: TRBD1
V: TRBV7-3
size: .
J: TRBJ1-1
DNA: TGTGCCAGCAGCCCCGCGACAGGGGGGAACACTGAAGCTTTCTTT
CDR3: CASSPATGGNTEAFF